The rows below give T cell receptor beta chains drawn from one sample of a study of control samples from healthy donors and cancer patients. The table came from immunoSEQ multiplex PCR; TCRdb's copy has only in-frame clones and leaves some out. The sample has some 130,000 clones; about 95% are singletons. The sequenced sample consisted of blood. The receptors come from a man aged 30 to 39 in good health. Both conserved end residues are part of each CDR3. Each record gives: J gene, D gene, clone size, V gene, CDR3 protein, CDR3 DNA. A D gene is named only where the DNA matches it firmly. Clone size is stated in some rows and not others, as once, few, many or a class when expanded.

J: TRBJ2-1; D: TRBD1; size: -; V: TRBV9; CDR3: CASSGGTGRAEQFF; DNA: TGTGCCAGCAGCGGCGGGACAGGGAGGGCTGAGCAGTTCTTC
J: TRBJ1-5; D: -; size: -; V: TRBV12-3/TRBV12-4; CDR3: CASSYGNQPQHF; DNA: TGTGCCAGCAGTTACGGCAATCAGCCCCAGCATTTT
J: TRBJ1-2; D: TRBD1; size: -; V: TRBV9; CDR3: CASSVGTGIRYGYTF; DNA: TGTGCCAGCAGCGTCGGGACAGGGATCCGATATGGCTACACCTTC
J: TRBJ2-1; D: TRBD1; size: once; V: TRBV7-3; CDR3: CASSFDRGNEQFF; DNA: TGTGCCAGCAGCTTCGACAGGGGAAATGAGCAGTTCTTC
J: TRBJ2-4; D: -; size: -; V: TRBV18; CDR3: CASSPASQGAKNIQYF; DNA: TGTGCCAGCTCACCTGCATCCCAGGGAGCCAAAAACATTCAGTACTTC
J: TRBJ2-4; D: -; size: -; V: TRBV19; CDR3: CASSHPTGGNIQYF; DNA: TGTGCCAGTAGCCATCCTACCGGTGGAAACATTCAGTACTTC
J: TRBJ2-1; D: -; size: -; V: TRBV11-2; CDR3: CASSLAGNEQFF; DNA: TGTGCCAGCAGCTTGGCGGGGAACGAGCAGTTCTTC
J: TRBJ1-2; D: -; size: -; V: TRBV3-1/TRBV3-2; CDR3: CASSPRQGTPNYGYTF; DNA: TGTGCCAGCAGCCCCCGGCAGGGTACGCCTAACTATGGCTACACCTTC
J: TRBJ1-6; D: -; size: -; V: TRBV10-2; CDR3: CASSYLKLGTREERHNSPLHF; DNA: TGCGCCAGCAGTTACCTAAAACTCGGGACCAGGGAGGAACGACATAATTCACCCCTCCACTTT
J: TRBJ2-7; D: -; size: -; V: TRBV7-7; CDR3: CASSLFPGGNYEQYF; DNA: TGTGCTAGCAGCTTATTTCCGGGGGGCAACTACGAGCAGTACTTC
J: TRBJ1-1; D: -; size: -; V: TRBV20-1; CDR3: CSASQGWNTEAFF; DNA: TGCAGTGCTAGTCAGGGTTGGAACACTGAAGCTTTCTTT
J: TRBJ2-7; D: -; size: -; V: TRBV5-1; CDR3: CASSLAQVPGGEQYF; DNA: TGCGCCAGCAGCTTGGCCCAGGTCCCCGGCGGCGAGCAGTACTTC
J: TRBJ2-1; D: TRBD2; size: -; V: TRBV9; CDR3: CASSQGLAAYNEQFF; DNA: TGTGCCAGCAGCCAGGGACTAGCGGCCTACAATGAGCAGTTCTTC
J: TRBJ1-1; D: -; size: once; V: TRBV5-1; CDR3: CASSLGGGGRRANTEAFF; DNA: TGCGCCAGCAGCTTGGGAGGTGGGGGGAGGAGAGCGAACACTGAAGCTTTCTTT
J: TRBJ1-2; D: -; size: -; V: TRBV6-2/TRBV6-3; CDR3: CASSYARLGAYGYTF; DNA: TGTGCCAGCAGTTACGCGAGGCTGGGGGCTTATGGCTACACCTTC
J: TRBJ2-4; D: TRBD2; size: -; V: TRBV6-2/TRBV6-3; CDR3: CASSAGGAIAKNIQYF; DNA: TGTGCCAGCAGTGCGGGGGGGGCGATAGCCAAAAACATTCAGTACTTC
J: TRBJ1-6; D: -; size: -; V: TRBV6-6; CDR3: CASSYSAFGNSPLHF; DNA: TGTGCCAGCAGTTACTCGGCGTTCGGTAATTCACCCCTCCACTTT
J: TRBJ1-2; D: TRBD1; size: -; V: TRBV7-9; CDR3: CASSLGQGGYGYTF; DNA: TGTGCCAGCAGCTTAGGACAGGGTGGCTATGGCTACACCTTC
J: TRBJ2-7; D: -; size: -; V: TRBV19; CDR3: CASSGTGRLEQYF; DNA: TGTGCCAGTAGTGGGACCGGGAGACTGGAGCAGTACTTC
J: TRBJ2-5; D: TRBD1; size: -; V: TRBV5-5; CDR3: CASSLAGGAFGETQYF; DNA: TGTGCCAGCAGCTTGGCAGGGGGCGCGTTTGGAGAGACCCAGTACTTC
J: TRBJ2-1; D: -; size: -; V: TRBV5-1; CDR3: CASSLEDSTYNEQFF; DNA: TGCGCCAGCAGCTTGGAGGACAGTACATACAATGAGCAGTTCTTC
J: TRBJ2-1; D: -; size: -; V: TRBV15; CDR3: CATSADNEQFF; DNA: TGTGCCACCAGCGCGGACAATGAGCAGTTCTTC
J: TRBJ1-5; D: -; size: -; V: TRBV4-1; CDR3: CASSQVGANQPQHF; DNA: TGCGCCAGCAGCCAAGTAGGTGCGAATCAGCCCCAGCATTTT
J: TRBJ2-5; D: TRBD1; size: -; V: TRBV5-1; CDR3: CASSLQGGQETQYF; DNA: TGCGCCAGCAGCTTACAGGGGGGCCAAGAGACCCAGTACTTC
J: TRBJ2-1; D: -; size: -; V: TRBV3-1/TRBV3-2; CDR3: CASLNLEGTQQFF; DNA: TGTGCCAGCCTTAATCTGGAGGGGACCCAGCAGTTCTTC
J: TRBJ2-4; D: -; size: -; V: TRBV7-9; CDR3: CASSSRGRDIQYF; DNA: TGTGCCAGCAGCTCACGTGGCCGGGACATTCAGTACTTC
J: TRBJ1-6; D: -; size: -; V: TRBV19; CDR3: CASSIGANSPLHF; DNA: TGTGCCAGTAGTATCGGGGCTAATTCACCCCTCCACTTT
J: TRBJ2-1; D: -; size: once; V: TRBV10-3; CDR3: CAISESESIWSNEQFF; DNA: TGTGCCATCAGTGAGTCAGAGAGTATCTGGTCTAATGAGCAGTTCTTC
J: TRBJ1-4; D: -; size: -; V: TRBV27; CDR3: CASSLFIGSVEKLFF; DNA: TGTGCCAGCAGTTTATTCATCGGCTCGGTAGAAAAACTGTTTTTT
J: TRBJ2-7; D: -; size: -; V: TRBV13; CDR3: CASRRGPHEQYF; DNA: TGTGCCAGCAGACGGGGGCCCCACGAGCAGTACTTC
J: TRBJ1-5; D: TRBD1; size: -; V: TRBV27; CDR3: CASSFGTGIQPQHF; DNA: TGTGCCAGCAGTTTTGGGACAGGGATTCAGCCCCAGCATTTT
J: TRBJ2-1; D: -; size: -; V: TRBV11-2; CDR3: CASSFVTWDEQFF; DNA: TGTGCCAGCAGCTTCGTAACGTGGGATGAGCAGTTCTTC
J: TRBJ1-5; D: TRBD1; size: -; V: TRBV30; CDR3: CAWAGQANQPQHF; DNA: TGTGCCTGGGCTGGACAGGCGAATCAGCCCCAGCATTTT
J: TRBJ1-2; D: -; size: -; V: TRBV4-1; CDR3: CASSQDWGGYGYTF; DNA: TGCGCCAGCAGCCAAGATTGGGGGGGCTATGGCTACACCTTC
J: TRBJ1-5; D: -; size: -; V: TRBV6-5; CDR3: CASIVLQDSNQPQHF; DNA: TGTGCCAGCATAGTACTACAAGATAGCAATCAGCCCCAGCATTTT
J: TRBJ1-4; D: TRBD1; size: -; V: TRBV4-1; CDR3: CASSQGDRWNEKLFF; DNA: TGCGCCAGCAGCCAAGGGGACAGGTGGAATGAAAAACTGTTTTTT
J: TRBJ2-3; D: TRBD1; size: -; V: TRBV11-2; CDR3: CASSFRDRVTDTQYF; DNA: TGTGCCAGCAGCTTCCGAGACAGGGTCACAGATACGCAGTATTTT
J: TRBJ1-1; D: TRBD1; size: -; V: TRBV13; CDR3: CASSQTGGGIMNTEAFF; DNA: TGTGCCAGCAGCCAGACAGGGGGTGGGATAATGAACACTGAAGCTTTCTTT
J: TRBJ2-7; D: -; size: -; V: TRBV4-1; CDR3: CASSQGGSNGEQYF; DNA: TGCGCCAGCAGCCAAGGGGGGAGCAATGGCGAGCAGTACTTC
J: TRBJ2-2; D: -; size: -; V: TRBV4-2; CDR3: CASSQEPVASVAGELFF; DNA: TGTGCCAGCAGCCAAGAACCCGTGGCTAGCGTCGCCGGGGAGCTGTTTTTT
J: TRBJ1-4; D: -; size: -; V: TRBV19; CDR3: CASSIPGHNEKLFF; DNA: TGTGCCAGTAGTATACCGGGGCATAATGAAAAACTGTTTTTT
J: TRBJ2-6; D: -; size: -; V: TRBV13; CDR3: CASSWPEADGANVLTF; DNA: TGTGCCAGCAGCTGGCCGGAGGCCGATGGGGCCAACGTCCTGACTTTC
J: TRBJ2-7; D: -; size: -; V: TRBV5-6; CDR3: CASSLGLGAEQYF; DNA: TGTGCCAGCAGCTTGGGGCTAGGGGCTGAGCAGTACTTC
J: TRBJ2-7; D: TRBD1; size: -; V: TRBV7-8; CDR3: CASSHGQGLYEQYF; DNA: TGTGCCAGCAGCCATGGACAGGGCCTTTACGAGCAGTACTTC
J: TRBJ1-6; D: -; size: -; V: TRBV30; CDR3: CAWSSLISPLHF; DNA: TGTGCCTGGAGCTCTCTGATTTCACCCCTCCACTTT
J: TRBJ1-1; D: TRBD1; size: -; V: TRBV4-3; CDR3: CASSLQGADTEAFF; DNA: TGCGCCAGCAGCCTCCAGGGGGCGGACACTGAAGCTTTCTTT
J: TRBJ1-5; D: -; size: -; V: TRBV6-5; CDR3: CASSYDGYNQPQHF; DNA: TGTGCCAGCAGTTACGACGGCTACAATCAGCCCCAGCATTTT
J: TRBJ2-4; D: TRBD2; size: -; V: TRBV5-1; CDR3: CASSSPSSPLPGGPIAKNIQYF; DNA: TGCGCCAGCAGCTCCCCAAGCTCCCCCCTCCCGGGGGGACCCATAGCCAAAAACATTCAGTACTTC
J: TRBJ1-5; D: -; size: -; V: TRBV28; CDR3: CASSFGNNQPQHF; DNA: TGTGCCAGCAGTTTCGGAAACAATCAGCCCCAGCATTTT
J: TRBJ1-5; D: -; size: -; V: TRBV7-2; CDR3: CASSYRDQPQHF; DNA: TGTGCCAGCAGCTATAGGGACCAGCCCCAGCATTTT
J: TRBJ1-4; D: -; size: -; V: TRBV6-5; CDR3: CASSYKGREVKLFF; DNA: TGTGCCAGCAGTTATAAGGGGCGGGAGGTGAAACTGTTTTTT
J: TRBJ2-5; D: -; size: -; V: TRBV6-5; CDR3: CASSYGGEETQYF; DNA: TGTGCCAGCAGTTACGGCGGGGAAGAGACCCAGTACTTC
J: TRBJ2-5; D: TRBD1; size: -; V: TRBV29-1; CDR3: CSVEQGDLQETQYF; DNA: TGCAGCGTTGAACAGGGGGACCTCCAAGAGACCCAGTACTTC
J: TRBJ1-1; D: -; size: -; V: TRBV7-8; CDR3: CASSLQGLNTEAFF; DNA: TGTGCCAGCAGCTTACAGGGGTTGAACACTGAAGCTTTCTTT
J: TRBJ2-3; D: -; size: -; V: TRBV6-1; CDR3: CASSDPGSFTDTQYF; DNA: TGTGCCAGCAGTGACCCGGGATCTTTCACAGATACGCAGTATTTT
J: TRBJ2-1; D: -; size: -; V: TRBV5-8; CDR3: CASSLVGTHYNEQFF; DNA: TGTGCCAGCAGCTTGGTAGGGACTCATTACAATGAGCAGTTCTTC
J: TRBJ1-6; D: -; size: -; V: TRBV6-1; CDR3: CATSPGPQQFLHF; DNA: TGTGCCACATCCCCGGGCCCTCAACAATTCCTCCACTTT
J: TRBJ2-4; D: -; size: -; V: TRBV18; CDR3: CASSPRLGTKNIQYF; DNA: TGTGCCAGCTCACCCCGGTTGGGCACCAAAAACATTCAGTACTTC
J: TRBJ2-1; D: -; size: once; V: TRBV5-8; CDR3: CASSLESSSSYNEQFF; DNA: TGTGCCAGCAGCTTGGAGTCCTCAAGCTCCTACAATGAGCAGTTCTTC